Listed below are T cell receptor beta chains from one sample, sequenced in a study of cytomegalovirus exposure and HLA in healthy donors. Repertoires were generated with immunoSEQ multiplex PCR, while TCRdb's copy carries only in-frame clones and drops some. Among 150,000 to 200,000 clones listed, about 77% were seen once. What was sequenced was PBMCs. The source of these receptors is a woman aged 50 to 60 in good health and CMV-seronegative. Both conserved end residues are part of each CDR3. D genes are given only for firm matches. A row's size may be missing; if present it is once, few, many or a size class.

.	TRBV7-2	TRBJ1-5	TRBD1	CASSLGGQKNQPQHF	TGTGCCAGCAGCTTGGGGGGACAGAAAAATCAGCCCCAGCATTTT
.	TRBV30	TRBJ1-2	TRBD1	CAWSVDRTLYGYTF	TGTGCCTGGAGTGTGGACAGGACTTTATATGGCTACACCTTC
.	TRBV28	TRBJ2-5	TRBD2	CASSYRTSGSTETQYF	TGTGCCAGCAGTTATCGGACTAGCGGGAGCACCGAGACCCAGTACTTC
.	TRBV19	TRBJ1-1	TRBD1	CASSIGRDRAGEAFF	TGTGCCAGTAGTATAGGACGGGACAGGGCGGGTGAAGCTTTCTTT
.	TRBV4-3	TRBJ2-5	TRBD2	CASSRRDLAGKETQYF	TGCGCCAGCAGCCGGAGGGATCTAGCGGGTAAAGAGACCCAGTACTTC
.	TRBV15	TRBJ2-7	TRBD1	CATSRDPGQGESYEQYF	TGTGCCACCAGCAGAGATCCTGGACAGGGGGAAAGTTACGAGCAGTACTTC
.	TRBV6-6	TRBJ2-7	TRBD1	CASSYSPSDRGEQYF	TGTGCCAGCAGTTACTCGCCTTCAGACAGGGGCGAGCAGTACTTC
.	TRBV5-1	TRBJ2-7	TRBD1	CASSPGTGRYEQYF	TGCGCCAGCAGCCCCGGGACAGGGCGCTACGAGCAGTACTTC
.	TRBV19	TRBJ2-1	.	CASNWNTGNEQFF	TGTGCCAGTAATTGGAATACGGGGAATGAGCAGTTCTTC
few	TRBV13	TRBJ2-1	TRBD2	CASSLEGELARYNEQFF	TGTGCCAGCAGCTTAGAAGGGGAACTAGCGAGATACAATGAGCAGTTCTTC
.	TRBV28	TRBJ2-7	TRBD1	CASSLDRVPYEQYF	TGTGCCAGCAGCCTGGACAGGGTCCCCTACGAGCAGTACTTC
.	TRBV5-1	TRBJ1-2	.	CASSMDPGRADGYTF	TGCGCCAGCAGCATGGACCCTGGGAGGGCGGATGGCTACACCTTC
few	TRBV7-9	TRBJ2-7	.	CASSSAGLAYEQYF	TGTGCCAGCAGCTCAGCCGGACTGGCCTACGAGCAGTACTTC
.	TRBV30	TRBJ2-1	.	CAWSLYGGDREYNEQFF	TGTGCCTGGAGTCTATACGGGGGGGACAGGGAGTACAATGAGCAGTTCTTC
once	TRBV5-6	TRBJ2-3	.	CASATTGRRDTQYF	TGTGCCAGCGCAACGACAGGGAGGAGAGATACGCAGTATTTT
once	TRBV4-3	TRBJ2-2	TRBD2	CASSRILAEGTDGELFF	TGCGCCAGCAGCCGCATACTAGCGGAGGGTACCGACGGGGAGCTGTTTTTT
.	TRBV4-3	TRBJ2-1	.	CASSQDGAQNEQFF	TGCGCCAGCAGCCAAGATGGTGCACAAAATGAGCAGTTCTTC
.	TRBV10-3	TRBJ2-1	TRBD1	CAISESGRGTNEQFF	TGTGCCATCAGTGAGTCAGGCAGGGGGACCAATGAGCAGTTCTTC
.	TRBV5-6	TRBJ2-6	.	CASSTGGLSGANVLTF	TGTGCCAGCAGTACTGGAGGACTCTCTGGGGCCAACGTCCTGACTTTC
.	TRBV6-1	TRBJ1-2	.	CASSESPGYGYTF	TGTGCCAGCAGTGAGTCCCCCGGGTATGGCTACACCTTC
once	TRBV6-6	TRBJ2-7	.	CASSYAPGSEQYF	TGTGCCAGCAGTTATGCTCCAGGGTCGGAGCAGTACTTC
.	TRBV5-5	TRBJ2-6	TRBD2	CASLFGTSGSLGANVLTF	TGTGCCAGCTTATTCGGGACTAGCGGGAGTCTGGGGGCCAACGTCCTGACTTTC
.	TRBV19	TRBJ2-3	.	CASSIPGGTDTQYF	TGTGCCAGTAGTATTCCCGGGGGTACAGATACGCAGTATTTT
.	TRBV2	TRBJ2-1	.	CATRVYEQFF	TGTGCCACCCGGGTTTATGAGCAGTTCTTC
once	TRBV5-1	TRBJ2-2	.	CASRGTGGNTGELFF	TGCGCCAGCAGGGGGACGGGGGGCAACACCGGGGAGCTGTTTTTT
.	TRBV11-3	TRBJ2-1	TRBD1	CASSPQGANYNEQFF	TGTGCCAGCAGCCCCCAGGGGGCCAACTACAATGAGCAGTTCTTC
few	TRBV7-9	TRBJ2-1	TRBD1	CASPGTGQGYNEQFF	TGTGCCAGTCCCGGGACAGGGCAAGGTTACAATGAGCAGTTCTTC
.	TRBV19	TRBJ1-2	.	CASSIGPSADYGYTF	TGTGCCAGTAGTATAGGGCCCAGTGCGGACTATGGCTACACCTTC
.	TRBV7-2	TRBJ1-2	.	CATREEGELNYGYTF	TGTGCCACCCGAGAGGAGGGAGAGCTGAACTATGGCTACACCTTC
.	TRBV18	TRBJ2-5	.	CASSPPSGPETQYF	TGTGCCAGCTCACCACCTTCAGGGCCAGAGACCCAGTACTTC
.	TRBV28	TRBJ2-7	TRBD1	CASRGTGEVRFSYEQYF	TGTGCCAGCAGAGGGACAGGGGAAGTACGATTTAGCTACGAGCAGTACTTC
.	TRBV18	TRBJ1-4	TRBD1	CASSTGTGDEKLFF	TGTGCCAGCTCAACCGGGACAGGGGATGAAAAACTGTTTTTT
.	TRBV5-5	TRBJ2-7	TRBD2	CASTPRVAGVHEQYF	TGTGCCAGCACCCCCCGGGTAGCGGGAGTCCACGAGCAGTACTTC
.	TRBV6-6	TRBJ1-5	.	CASSYSGPQPQHF	TGTGCCAGCAGTTACTCGGGGCCTCAGCCCCAGCATTTT
.	TRBV20-1	TRBJ1-1	.	CSASTVARAFF	TGCAGTGCTAGTACGGTAGCGAGGGCTTTCTTT
once	TRBV18	TRBJ1-5	.	CASSTDRGNQPQHF	TGTGCCAGCTCAACGGACAGAGGAAATCAGCCCCAGCATTTT
.	TRBV7-2	TRBJ2-7	.	CASSLSPFEQYF	TGTGCCAGCAGCTTATCCCCTTTCGAGCAGTACTTC